These 22 T cell receptor beta chains originate from one sample sequenced in a study of vaccination effects on CD4 cells after COVID-19. No antigens are known for them. Peptide-pool stimulation followed by sequencing identified expanded antigen-specific CD4+ clonotypes in the ViraFEST assay. Culturing for 10 to 11 days preceded CD4+ T cell isolation. Participants were vaccinated with two doses of either the BNT162b2 or mRNA-1273 vaccine. Here immunoSEQ multiplex PCR was the method, and the copy in TCRdb shows in-frame clones only, minus some. The table includes under 35,000 clones, approximately 71% detected once. This specimen was CD4+ T cells from PBMCs cultured with HCoV-NL63 spike peptides, taken after COVID-19 vaccination. All receptors come from a human donor who received a COVID-19 vaccine.

By sample fraction, this clone is medium-sized. The CDR3 here is CASSVSGTTGANVLTF. CDR3 coding DNA: TGCGCCAGCAGCGTCTCCGGGACGACTGGGGCCAACGTCCTGACTTTC. The rearrangement links TRBV5-1 to TRBJ2-6; TRBD1 or TRBD2 may be the D gene (5 bases each). Between the trimmed V and J ends, which lost 4 bases and 2 bases, there was a span of 13 bases. CDR1 and CDR2 from the germline V gene are SGHRS and YFSETQ. The CDR3 length is 16 residues.

V gene TRBV19 combines with J gene TRBJ2-7; 7 bases fit TRBD2. The CDR3 spans 15 residues. CDR1 is LNHDA and CDR2 is SQIVND in the germline V gene (reference sequence). J gave up 0 bases and V 2 bases, and 4 bases lay outside the gene matches. CDR3 residues: CASSIRWGGSYEQYF. DNA of the CDR3: TGTGCCAGTAGTATAAGGTGGGGGGGCTCCTACGAGCAGTACTTC.

This chain connects TRBV21-1 to TRBJ2-3; TRBD2, as called in the table, went unchecked against the DNA. TRBV21-1 is assigned pseudogene status. The CDR3 sequence is 16 residues long. The CDR3 DNA reads TGTGCCAGCAGCCCAAGGGGGGGGGAGAGCACAGATACGCAGTATTTT. Translated: CASSPRGGESTDTQYF.

This sequence joins TRBV10-3 and TRBJ1-2; TRBD1 aligns across 11 bases. Germline lookup yields CDR1 ENHRY and CDR2 SYGVKD. V gave up 2 bases and J gave up 3 bases; unmatched junction bases: 2. The CDR3 contains 15 residues. The chain's CDR3 is CAISERDRGYYGYTF. DNA for the CDR3: TGTGCCATCAGTGAGCGGGACAGGGGGTACTATGGCTACACCTTC.

V and J are TRBV6-1 and TRBJ2-5, with no clear D. This CDR3 contains 14 residues. V lost 1 base to trimming and J lost 1 base, with 7 bases between them. Germline CDR1 is MNHNS and CDR2 is SASEGT. CDR3 region: CASSEGASQETQYF. The CDR3 DNA follows: TGTGCCAGCAGTGAAGGGGCTAGCCAAGAGACCCAGTACTTC.

The V call is TRBV2, the J call TRBJ2-2; 9 bases are shared with TRBD2. The germline gives CDR1 SNHLY, CDR2 FYNNEI. The CDR3 totals 16 residues. Trimming cost V 7 bases and J 7 bases; bases outside gene matches: 13. The DNA of the CDR3 is TGTGCCAGCAAACCCAGCGGGGGGCCTCGGGGCGGGGAGCTGTTTTTT. It is translated as CASKPSGGPRGGELFF.

The genes are TRBV27 and TRBJ1-2; a weak D match, TRBD1 (6 bases). Trimming took off 5 bases at V and 8 bases at J, with 18 bases between the two ends. Germline-derived CDR1 and CDR2 are MNHEY and SMNVEV (reference sequence). This CDR3 is built from 14 residues. The CDR3 DNA reads as TGTGCCAGCAGTCCGAGGGGGGGCAGGTGGGGCTACACCTTC. It encodes CASSPRGGRWGYTF.

This chain uses TRBV7-9 with TRBJ2-7, with D perhaps TRBD2 (6 bases). V was cut by 7 bases and J by 0 bases, with 16 bases left in between. Looked up from germline, CDR1 is SEHNR and CDR2 is FQNEAQ (reference sequence). The CDR3 is 15 residues long. In nucleotides, the CDR3 is TGTGCCAGCAATCTGGGGCAGGGACTCTCCTACGAGCAGTACTTC. Its translation is CASNLGQGLSYEQYF. Together with reference TRBV7-9 and TRBJ2-7, the CDR3 gives the full variable domain: DTGVSQNPRHKITKRGQNVTFRCDPISEHNRLYWYRQTLGQGPEFLTYFQNEAQLEKSRLLSDRFSAERPKGSFSTLEIQRTEQGDSAMYLCASNLGQGLSYEQYFGPGTRLTVT.

This clone was seen once. The J gene is TRBJ1-2, the V gene TRBV7-9; D perhaps matches TRBD1 (5 bases). The V gene's germline CDR1 is SEHNR and CDR2 FQNEAQ (reference sequence). V was pared by 3 bases and J by 6 bases, with 14 bases between. The CDR3 contains 14 residues. This CDR3 reads CASSLLGDGNGYTF. CDR3 coding DNA: TGTGCCAGCAGCTTGTTAGGGGACGGAAATGGCTACACCTTC.

This chain links TRBV10-2 with TRBJ1-3, with TRBD1 as a possible D gene (5 bases). Germline V gene data show CDR1 as WSHSY and CDR2 as SAAADI. The CDR3 is 16 amino acids. V gave up 6 bases and J gave up 0 bases, with 15 bases separating them. The CDR3 nucleotides are TGCGCCAGCAGGCCGACCGAGGGGAACTCTGGAAACACCATATATTTT. This sequence encodes CASRPTEGNSGNTIYF.

This clone was seen a single time. The chain combines TRBV6-5 with TRBJ2-3; no definite D call. Trimming cost V 7 bases and J 2 bases, with 4 bases left between them. The CDR3 loop spans 11 amino acids. In germline, CDR1 is MNHEY, CDR2 SVGAGI. CDR3 coding DNA: TGTGCCAGCACCTACACAGATACGCAGTATTTT. It is translated as CASTYTDTQYF.

Relative to its sample, this clone is medium-sized. The genes are TRBV7-2 and TRBJ1-2; the match to TRBD1 covers 8 bases. V lost 1 base, J lost 7 bases, and 11 bases stayed unmatched. The CDR3 runs 16 residues. The germline gives CDR1 SGHTA, CDR2 FQGNSA. The CDR3 nucleotides read TGTGCCAGCAGCTTAGAGGTCCTGGCAGGGGGCTCTGGCTACACCTTC. It specifies CASSLEVLAGGSGYTF.

The chain uses TRBV27 and TRBJ2-3; TRBD2 agrees at 12 bases. The CDR3 consists of 18 residues. Germline V lookup: CDR1 MNHEY, CDR2 SMNVEV (reference sequence). V trimming: 1 base; J trimming: 1 base; junction bases outside the gene matches: 6. The CDR3 spells CASSLLGLAGSGTDTQYF. The CDR3 coding sequence is TGTGCCAGCAGTTTATTAGGACTAGCGGGGTCGGGCACAGATACGCAGTATTTT.

The chain employs TRBV10-3 and TRBJ1-2; 10 positions match TRBD1. This CDR3 is built from 14 residues. With V trimmed by 3 bases and J by 4 bases, 2 bases remained unmatched. The V gene's germline CDR1 is ENHRY and CDR2 SYGVKD. The CDR3 sequence: CAISEGTGVYGYTF. CDR3 sequence (DNA): TGTGCCATCAGTGAAGGGACAGGGGTCTATGGCTACACCTTC.

The rearrangement uses TRBV3-1 (or the pseudogene TRBV3-2) and TRBJ1-1, with D uncertain. CDR1 and CDR2 (germline): LGHDT, YNNKEL (reference sequence). This CDR3 has 14 residues. Trimming removed 3 bases at V and 5 bases at J, with 13 bases between. The CDR3 region is CASSQGQVGTEAFF. For the CDR3, the DNA is TGTGCCAGCAGCCAGGGCCAGGTAGGAACTGAAGCTTTCTTT.

The V gene is TRBV7-8, the J gene TRBJ2-7; D is tentatively TRBD1 or TRBD2 (5 bases each). V was pared by 2 bases and J by 2 bases, with 16 bases between. Germline CDR1 is SGHVS and CDR2 is FQNEAQ. The CDR3 runs to 16 residues. CDR3 nucleotides: TGTGCCAGCAGCTTATGGGGCAGGACTCTTCCCTACGAGCAGTACTTC. As protein: CASSLWGRTLPYEQYF.

The chain joins TRBV7-9 to TRBJ1-1; D uncertain. CDR3 length equals 12 residues. Deletions cut 5 bases from V and 7 bases from J, with 11 bases between. CDR1 is SEHNR and CDR2 is FQNEAQ in the germline V gene (reference sequence). CDR3 region: CASSPGLSEAFF. CDR3 DNA: TGTGCCAGCAGCCCGGGCCTTAGTGAAGCTTTCTTT.

V usage is TRBV27 and J usage is TRBJ1-2, with 9 bases identical to TRBD1. Germline CDR1 is MNHEY and CDR2 is SMNVEV (reference sequence). With 5 bases clipped from V and 8 bases from J, the junction kept 9 bases outside the gene matches. This CDR3 comprises 14 residues. This CDR3 is CASSRDRALSGYTF. In nucleotides, the CDR3 is TGTGCCAGCAGTCGGGACAGGGCCCTCTCCGGCTACACCTTC.

The chain has TRBV6-5 and TRBJ2-1, with D possibly being TRBD1 or TRBD2 (6 bases each). This CDR3 spans 14 amino acids. Germline CDR1 and CDR2: MNHEY and SVGAGI. Deletions cut 5 bases from V and 4 bases from J, with 12 bases between. CDR3 in DNA: TGTGCCAGCAGTAGTCGGGGGCGGTACAATGAGCAGTTCTTC. Amino acids: CASSSRGRYNEQFF.

This clone has just a few counts. The chain employs TRBV6-1 and TRBJ2-2, with TRBD2 as a possible D gene (6 bases). Germline V lookup: CDR1 MNHNS, CDR2 SASEGT. V gave up 2 bases and J gave up 6 bases, with 10 bases separating them. The length of the CDR3 is 14 residues. The CDR3 reads CASSETWGAGELFF. The CDR3 DNA reads as TGTGCCAGCAGTGAAACTTGGGGGGCCGGGGAGCTGTTTTTT.

The rearrangement joins TRBV27 to TRBJ1-5; TRBD1 is a possible D gene (5 bases). V lost 7 bases and J lost 7, with 20 bases in between. The CDR3 contains 15 residues. The germline gives CDR1 MNHEY, CDR2 SMNVEV (reference sequence). Here the CDR3 reads CASNPTVLSDQPQHF. The CDR3 DNA is TGTGCCAGCAACCCGACAGTCCTAAGCGACCAGCCCCAGCATTTT.

The chain links TRBV13 to TRBJ1-3; 7 nucleotides align to TRBD1. Germline CDR1 reads PRHDT; CDR2 reads FYEKMQ (reference sequence). The length of the CDR3 is 13 residues. V shed 6 bases and J 2 bases; nucleotides not matched to a gene: 1. The DNA of the CDR3 is TGTGCCAGCAGAGGGACAGCTGGAAACACCATATATTTT. Protein: CASRGTAGNTIYF.